This T cell receptor beta chain emerged from a study of blood T cells in healthy people across ages. Drawn from each donor were around 10 milliliters of peripheral blood. Overall study results and limits: Roughly linear declines in TCR beta diversity per million T cells occurred with age. No one knew whether donors had CMV, which possibly confounded expanded clonotype changes.

This clonotype showed up just a few times. Antigen unknown. The CDR3 has 14 amino acids. The junction had 9 bases not matched to a gene; V was cut back by 5 bases and J by 6 bases. Germline lookup yields CDR1 WNHNN and CDR2 SYGVQD (reference sequence). A second PCR, run for about 7 to 11 cycles, used a sample-barcoded 5' primer plus a J-beta primer mix. TCRdb recomputed calls from the 5' RACE reads with MiXCR, one row per CDR3 protein. The table has around 800,000 distinct CDR3 sequences, around half seen once. Input material: blood. This TCR derives from a man older than 75 in good health. The chain has TRBV10-1 and TRBJ2-5, with TRBD2 matching 7 bases. The CDR3 DNA is TGCGCCAGCAGTACCGGGACTAACCAGAAGACCCAGTACTTC. Residues: CASSTGTNQKTQYF.